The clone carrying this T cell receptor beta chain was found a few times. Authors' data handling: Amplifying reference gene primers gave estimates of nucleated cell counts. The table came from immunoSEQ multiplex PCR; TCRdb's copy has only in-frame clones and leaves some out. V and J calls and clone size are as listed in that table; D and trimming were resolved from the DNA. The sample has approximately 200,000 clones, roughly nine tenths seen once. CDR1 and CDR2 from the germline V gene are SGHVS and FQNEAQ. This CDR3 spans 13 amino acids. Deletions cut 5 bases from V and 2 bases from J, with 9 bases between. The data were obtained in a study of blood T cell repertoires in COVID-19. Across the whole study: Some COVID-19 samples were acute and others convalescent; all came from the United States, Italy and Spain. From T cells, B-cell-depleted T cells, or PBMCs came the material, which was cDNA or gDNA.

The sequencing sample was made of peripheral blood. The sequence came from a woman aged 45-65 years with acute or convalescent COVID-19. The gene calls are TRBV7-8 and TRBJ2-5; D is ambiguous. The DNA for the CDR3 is TGTGCCAGCAGCCCCCCCAGACAAGAGACCCAGTACTTC. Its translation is CASSPPRQETQYF.